This T cell receptor beta chain was identified during a study of blood T cell repertoires in COVID-19. Profiled with immunoSEQ multiplex PCR; TCRdb holds only in-frame clones, not every one. The sample includes about 200,000 clones, around 89% seen only once; the top ten take around 8.4%. The germline gives CDR1 WSHSY, CDR2 SAAADI. The CDR3 loop spans 17 amino acids. V lost 11 bases, J lost 1 base, and 21 bases lay in between. Sequencing was carried out using PBMCs or T cells enriched from blood (not recorded which). The receptor comes from a woman aged 18-35 years who had recovered from COVID-19. This chain uses TRBV10-2 with TRBJ1-6, with D perhaps matching TRBD1 (5 bases). CDR3: CARIHRIPWSYNSPLHF. The CDR3 coding sequence is TGCGCCCGAATTCACAGGATCCCTTGGTCCTATAATTCACCCCTCCACTTT.